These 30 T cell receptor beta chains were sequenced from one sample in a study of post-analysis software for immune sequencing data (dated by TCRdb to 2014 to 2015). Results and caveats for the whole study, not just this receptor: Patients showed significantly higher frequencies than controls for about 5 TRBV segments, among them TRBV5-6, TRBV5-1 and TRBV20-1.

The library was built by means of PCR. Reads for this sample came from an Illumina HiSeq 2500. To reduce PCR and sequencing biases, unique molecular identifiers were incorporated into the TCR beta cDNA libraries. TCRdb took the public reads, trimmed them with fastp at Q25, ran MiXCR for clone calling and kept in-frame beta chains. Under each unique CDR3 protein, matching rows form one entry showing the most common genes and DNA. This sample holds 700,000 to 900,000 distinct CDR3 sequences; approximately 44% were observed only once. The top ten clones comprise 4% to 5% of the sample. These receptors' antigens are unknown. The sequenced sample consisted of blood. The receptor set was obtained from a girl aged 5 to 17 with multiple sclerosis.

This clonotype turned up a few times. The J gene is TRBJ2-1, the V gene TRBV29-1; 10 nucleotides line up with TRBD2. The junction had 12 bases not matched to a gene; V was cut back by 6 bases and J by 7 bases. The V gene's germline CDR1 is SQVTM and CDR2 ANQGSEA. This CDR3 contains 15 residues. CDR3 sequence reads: CSVHKREGHLNEQFF. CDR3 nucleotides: TGCAGCGTCCATAAGCGGGAGGGCCATTTGAATGAGCAGTTCTTC.

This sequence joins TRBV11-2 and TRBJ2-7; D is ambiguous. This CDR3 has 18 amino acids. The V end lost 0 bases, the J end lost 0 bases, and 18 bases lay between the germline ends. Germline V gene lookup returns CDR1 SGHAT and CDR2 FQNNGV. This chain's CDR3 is CASSLDSLGTVFSYEQYF. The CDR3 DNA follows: TGTGCCAGCAGCTTAGATTCGTTGGGCACAGTGTTCTCCTACGAGCAGTACTTC.

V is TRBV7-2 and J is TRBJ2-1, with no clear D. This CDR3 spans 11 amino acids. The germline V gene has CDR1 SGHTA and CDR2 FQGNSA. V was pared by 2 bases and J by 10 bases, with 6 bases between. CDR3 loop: CASSLNWEQFF. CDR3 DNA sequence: TGTGCCAGCAGCTTAAATTGGGAGCAGTTCTTC.

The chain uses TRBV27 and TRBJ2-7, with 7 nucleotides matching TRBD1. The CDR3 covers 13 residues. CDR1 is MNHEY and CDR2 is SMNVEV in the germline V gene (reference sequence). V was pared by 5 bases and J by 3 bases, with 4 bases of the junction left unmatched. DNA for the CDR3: TGTGCCAGCAGTATATACAGGGGCTACGAGCAGTACTTC. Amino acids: CASSIYRGYEQYF.

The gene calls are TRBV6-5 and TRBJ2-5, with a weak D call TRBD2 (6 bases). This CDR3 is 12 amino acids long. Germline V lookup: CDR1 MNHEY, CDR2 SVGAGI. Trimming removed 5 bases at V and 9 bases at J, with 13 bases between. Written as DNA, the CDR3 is TGTGCCAGCAGTCATTATGGGGGGTCCCAGTACTTC. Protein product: CASSHYGGSQYF.

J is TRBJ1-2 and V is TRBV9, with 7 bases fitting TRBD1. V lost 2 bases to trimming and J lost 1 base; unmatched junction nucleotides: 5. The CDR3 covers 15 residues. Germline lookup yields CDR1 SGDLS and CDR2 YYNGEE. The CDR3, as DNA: TGTGCCAGCAGCGTCTCCCAGGGGGGTAACTATGGCTACACCTTC. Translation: CASSVSQGGNYGYTF.

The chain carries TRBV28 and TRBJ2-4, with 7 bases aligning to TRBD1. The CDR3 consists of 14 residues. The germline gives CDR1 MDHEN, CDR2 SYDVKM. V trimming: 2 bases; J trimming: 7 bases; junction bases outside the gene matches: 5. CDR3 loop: CASSLVGGRNIQYF. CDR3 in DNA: TGTGCCAGCAGTTTAGTAGGGGGCCGGAACATTCAGTACTTC.

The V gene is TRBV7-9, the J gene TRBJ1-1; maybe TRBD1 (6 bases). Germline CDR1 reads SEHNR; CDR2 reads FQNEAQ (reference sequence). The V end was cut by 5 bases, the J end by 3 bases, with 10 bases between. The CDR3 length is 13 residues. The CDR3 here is CASSMRTDTEAFF. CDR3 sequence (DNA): TGTGCCAGCAGCATGCGGACAGACACTGAAGCTTTCTTT. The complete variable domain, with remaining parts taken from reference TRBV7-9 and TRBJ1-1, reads DTGVSQNPRHKITKRGQNVTFRCDPISEHNRLYWYRQTLGQGPEFLTYFQNEAQLEKSRLLSDRFSAERPKGSFSTLEIQRTEQGDSAMYLCASSMRTDTEAFFGQGTRLTVV.

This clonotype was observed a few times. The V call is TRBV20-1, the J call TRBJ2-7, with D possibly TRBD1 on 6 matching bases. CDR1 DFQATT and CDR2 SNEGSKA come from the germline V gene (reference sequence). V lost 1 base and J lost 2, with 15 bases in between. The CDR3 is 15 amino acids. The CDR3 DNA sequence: TGCAGTGCTAGAGGGGTGGGCCAGGGGCCCTACGAGCAGTACTTC. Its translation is CSARGVGQGPYEQYF.

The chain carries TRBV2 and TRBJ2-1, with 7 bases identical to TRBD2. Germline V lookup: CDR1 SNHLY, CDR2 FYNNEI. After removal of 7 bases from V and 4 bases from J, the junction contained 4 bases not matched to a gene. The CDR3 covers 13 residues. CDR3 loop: CASTGGTYNEQFF. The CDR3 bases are TGTGCCAGCACCGGGGGGACGTACAATGAGCAGTTCTTC.

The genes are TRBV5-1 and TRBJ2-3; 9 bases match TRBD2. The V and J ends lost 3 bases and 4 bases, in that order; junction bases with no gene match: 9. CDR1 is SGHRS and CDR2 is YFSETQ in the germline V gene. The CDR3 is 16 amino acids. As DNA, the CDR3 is TGCGCCAGCAGCTCCCCGGGAGCGGGAGGCCCAGATACGCAGTATTTT. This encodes CASSSPGAGGPDTQYF.

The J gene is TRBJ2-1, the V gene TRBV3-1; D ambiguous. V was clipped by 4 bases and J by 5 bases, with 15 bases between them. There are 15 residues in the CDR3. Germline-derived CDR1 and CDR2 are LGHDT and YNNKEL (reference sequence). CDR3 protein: CASSPGVGGDNEQFF. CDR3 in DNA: TGTGCCAGCAGCCCCGGTGTTGGTGGGGACAATGAGCAGTTCTTC.

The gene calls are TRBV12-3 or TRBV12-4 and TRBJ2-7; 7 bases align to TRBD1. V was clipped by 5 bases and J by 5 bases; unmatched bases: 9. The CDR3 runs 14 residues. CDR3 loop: CASSTARQGHEQYF. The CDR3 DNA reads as TGTGCCAGCAGTACTGCGAGACAGGGCCACGAGCAGTACTTC.

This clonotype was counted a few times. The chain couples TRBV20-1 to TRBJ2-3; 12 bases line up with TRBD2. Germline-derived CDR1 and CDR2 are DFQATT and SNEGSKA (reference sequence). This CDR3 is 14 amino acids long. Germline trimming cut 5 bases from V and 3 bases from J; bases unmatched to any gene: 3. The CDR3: CSALLAGGTDTQYF. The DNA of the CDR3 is TGCAGTGCTCTTCTAGCGGGAGGGACAGATACGCAGTATTTT.

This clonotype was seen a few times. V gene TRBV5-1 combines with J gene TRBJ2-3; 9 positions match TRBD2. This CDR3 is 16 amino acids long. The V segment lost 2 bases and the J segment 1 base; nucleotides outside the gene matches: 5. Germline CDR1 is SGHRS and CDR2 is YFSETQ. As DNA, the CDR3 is TGCGCCAGCAGCTTCCTGACTAGCGGTCGCACAGATACGCAGTATTTT. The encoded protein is CASSFLTSGRTDTQYF.

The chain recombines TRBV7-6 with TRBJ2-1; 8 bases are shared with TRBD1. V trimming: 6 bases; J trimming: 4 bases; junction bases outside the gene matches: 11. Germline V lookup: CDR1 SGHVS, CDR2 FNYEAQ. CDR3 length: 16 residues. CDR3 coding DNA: TGTGCCAGCAGGCCATCCAGGGGGCCGACGTACAATGAGCAGTTCTTC. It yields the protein CASRPSRGPTYNEQFF.

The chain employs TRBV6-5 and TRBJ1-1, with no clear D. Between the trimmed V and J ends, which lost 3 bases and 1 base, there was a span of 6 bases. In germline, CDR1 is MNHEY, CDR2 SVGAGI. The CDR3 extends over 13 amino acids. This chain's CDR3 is CASSYGKNTEAFF. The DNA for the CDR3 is TGTGCCAGCAGTTATGGAAAGAACACTGAAGCTTTCTTT.

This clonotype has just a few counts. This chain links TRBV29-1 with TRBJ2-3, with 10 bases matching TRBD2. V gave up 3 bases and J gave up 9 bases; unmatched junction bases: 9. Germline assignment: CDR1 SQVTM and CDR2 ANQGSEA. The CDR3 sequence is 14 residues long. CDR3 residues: CSVDALAGAGTQYF. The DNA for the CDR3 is TGCAGCGTTGATGCGCTAGCGGGGGCAGGGACGCAGTATTTT.

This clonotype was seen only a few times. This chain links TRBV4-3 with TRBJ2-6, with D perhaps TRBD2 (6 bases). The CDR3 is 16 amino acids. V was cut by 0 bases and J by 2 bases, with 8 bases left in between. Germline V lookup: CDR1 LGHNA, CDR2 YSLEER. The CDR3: CASSQDGGTGANVLTF. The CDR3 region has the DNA TGCGCCAGCAGCCAAGATGGGGGGACTGGGGCCAACGTCCTGACTTTC.

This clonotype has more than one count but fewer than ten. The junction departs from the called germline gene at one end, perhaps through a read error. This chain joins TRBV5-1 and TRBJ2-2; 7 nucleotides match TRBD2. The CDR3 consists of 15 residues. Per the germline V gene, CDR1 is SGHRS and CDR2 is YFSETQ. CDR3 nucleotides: TGTGCCAGCAGCTTGGGAGCGGGATCCACCGGGGAGCTGTTTTTT. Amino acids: CASSLGAGSTGELFF.

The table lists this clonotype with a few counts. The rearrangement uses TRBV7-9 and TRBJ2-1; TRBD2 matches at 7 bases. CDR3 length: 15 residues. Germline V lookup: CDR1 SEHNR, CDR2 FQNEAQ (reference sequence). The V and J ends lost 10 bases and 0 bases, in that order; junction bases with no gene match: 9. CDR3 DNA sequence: TGTGCCACTCTTCTAGCGGTTAGCTCCTACAATGAGCAGTTCTTC. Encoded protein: CATLLAVSSYNEQFF. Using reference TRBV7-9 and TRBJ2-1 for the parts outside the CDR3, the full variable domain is DTGVSQNPRHKITKRGQNVTFRCDPISEHNRLYWYRQTLGQGPEFLTYFQNEAQLEKSRLLSDRFSAERPKGSFSTLEIQRTEQGDSAMYLCATLLAVSSYNEQFFGPGTRLTVL.

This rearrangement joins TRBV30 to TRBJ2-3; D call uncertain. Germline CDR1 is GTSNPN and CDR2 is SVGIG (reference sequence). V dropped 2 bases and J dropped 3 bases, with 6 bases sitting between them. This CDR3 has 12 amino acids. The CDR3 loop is CAWSLDTDTQYF. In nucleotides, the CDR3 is TGTGCCTGGAGTCTAGATACAGATACGCAGTATTTT.

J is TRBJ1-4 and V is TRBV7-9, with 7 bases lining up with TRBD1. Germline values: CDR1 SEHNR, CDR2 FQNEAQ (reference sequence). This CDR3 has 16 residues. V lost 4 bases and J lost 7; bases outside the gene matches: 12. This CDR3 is CASSSGGQGVGEKLFF. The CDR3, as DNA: TGTGCCAGCAGCTCCGGTGGGCAGGGGGTCGGTGAAAAACTGTTTTTT.

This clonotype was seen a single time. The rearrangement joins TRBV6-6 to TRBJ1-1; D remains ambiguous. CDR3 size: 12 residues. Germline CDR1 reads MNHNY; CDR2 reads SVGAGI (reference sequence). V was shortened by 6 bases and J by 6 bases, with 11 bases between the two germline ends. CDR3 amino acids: CASSLDTAEAFF. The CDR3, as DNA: TGTGCCAGCAGCCTCGACACCGCTGAAGCTTTCTTT.

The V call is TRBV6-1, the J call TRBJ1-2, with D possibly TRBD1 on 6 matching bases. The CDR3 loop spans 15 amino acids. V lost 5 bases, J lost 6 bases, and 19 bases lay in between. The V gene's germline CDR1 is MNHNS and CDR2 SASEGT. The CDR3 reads CASSKDIRGKDGYTF. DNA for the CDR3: TGTGCCAGCAGTAAAGACATCAGGGGAAAGGATGGCTACACCTTC.

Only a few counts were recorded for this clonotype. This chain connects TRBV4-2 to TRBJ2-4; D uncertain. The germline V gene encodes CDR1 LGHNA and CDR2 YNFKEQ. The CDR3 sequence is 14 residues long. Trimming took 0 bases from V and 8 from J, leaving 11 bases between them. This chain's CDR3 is CASSQDLRVHIQYF. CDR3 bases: TGTGCCAGCAGCCAAGATCTTCGAGTTCACATTCAGTACTTC.

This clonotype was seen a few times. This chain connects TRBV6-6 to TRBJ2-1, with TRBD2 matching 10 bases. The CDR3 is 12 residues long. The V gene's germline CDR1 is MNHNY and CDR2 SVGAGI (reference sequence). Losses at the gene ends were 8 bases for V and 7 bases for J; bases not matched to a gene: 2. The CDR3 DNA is TGTGCCAGCGGACTAGCGGAGAATGAGCAGTTCTTC. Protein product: CASGLAENEQFF.

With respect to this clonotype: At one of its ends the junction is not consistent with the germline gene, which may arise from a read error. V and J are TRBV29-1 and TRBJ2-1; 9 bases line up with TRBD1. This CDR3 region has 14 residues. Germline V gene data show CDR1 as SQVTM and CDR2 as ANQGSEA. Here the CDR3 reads CSVEDGQGTNEQFF. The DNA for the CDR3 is TGCAGCGTAGAAGATGGACAGGGGACCAATGAGCAGTTCTTC.

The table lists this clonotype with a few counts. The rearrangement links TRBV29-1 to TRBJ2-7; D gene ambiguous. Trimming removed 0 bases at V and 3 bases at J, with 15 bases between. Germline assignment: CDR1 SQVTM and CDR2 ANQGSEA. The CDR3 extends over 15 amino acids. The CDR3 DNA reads TGCAGCGTTGAAGAAGGGTCGGGCAGGAGCTACGAGCAGTACTTC. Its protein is CSVEEGSGRSYEQYF.

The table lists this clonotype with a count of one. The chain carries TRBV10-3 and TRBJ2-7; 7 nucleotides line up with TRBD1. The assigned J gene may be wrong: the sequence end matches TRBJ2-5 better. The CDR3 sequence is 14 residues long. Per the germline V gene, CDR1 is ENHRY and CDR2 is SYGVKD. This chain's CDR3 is CAISGQEIAETQYF. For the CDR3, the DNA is TGTGCCATCTCTGGACAGGAGATTGCGGAGACCCAGTACTTC.